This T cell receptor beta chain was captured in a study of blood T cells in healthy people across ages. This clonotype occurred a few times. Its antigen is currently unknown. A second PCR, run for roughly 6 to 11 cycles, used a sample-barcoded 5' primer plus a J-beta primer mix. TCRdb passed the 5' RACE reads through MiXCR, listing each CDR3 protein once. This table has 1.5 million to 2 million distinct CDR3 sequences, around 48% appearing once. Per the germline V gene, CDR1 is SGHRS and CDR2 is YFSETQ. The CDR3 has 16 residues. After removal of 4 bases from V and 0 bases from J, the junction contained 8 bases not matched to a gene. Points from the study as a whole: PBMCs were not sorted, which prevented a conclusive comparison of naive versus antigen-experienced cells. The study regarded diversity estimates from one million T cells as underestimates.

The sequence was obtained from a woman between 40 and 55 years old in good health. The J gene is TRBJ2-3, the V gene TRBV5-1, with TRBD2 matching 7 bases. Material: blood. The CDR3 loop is CASSEISGTSTDTQYF. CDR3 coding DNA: TGCGCCAGCAGCGAAATAAGCGGGACTAGCACAGATACGCAGTATTTT.